This T cell receptor beta chain was obtained from a study of T cell clonality in common variable immunodeficiency. This clone has a count of ten or more. Its antigen is as yet unknown. CVID and control samples used equivalent genomic DNA input. Clones were sequenced by immunoSEQ multiplex PCR, and TCRdb holds only the in-frame ones, with some missing. This table holds around 42,000 clones with no singletons; the top ten claim 2.5% to 3%. Findings and caveats of the study: Links between repertoire features and CVID complications were heterogeneity-limited. In common variable immunodeficiency, TCR beta chains reportedly carried fewer deletions and N-nucleotide insertions. Shared TCRbeta clones were fewer between CVID subjects than controls.

Sequencing was done on a sample of peripheral blood mononuclear cells. This clonotype was obtained from a person between 18 and 70 years old in good health.

The CDR3 region is CASSPVGAQTHGYTF. The sequenced part of the CDR3 DNA is TGCGCCAGCAGCCCCGTGGGGGCGCAGACCCATGGC. The rearrangement uses TRBV5-1 and TRBJ1-2, with D possibly matching TRBD1 (6 bases). The CDR3 is cut off 3 residues early in the read; its end comes from the germline J gene. CDR1 and CDR2 (germline): SGHRS, YFSETQ. The V and J ends lost 4 bases and 6 bases respectively, with 19 bases between them. The CDR3 extends over 15 amino acids.